This T cell receptor (beta chain) was found in a study of CD4 T cells in relation to SARS-CoV-2 and coronaviruses. CD4+ T cells from unexposed donors were obtained before the COVID-19 pandemic (2011-2018). Isolation of CD4+ T cells took place after about eleven days in culture. Details on this clone: Its antigen is not identified.

The CDR3 has 15 amino acids. Trimming removed 4 bases from V and 5 bases from J; junction bases left unmatched: 10. Germline CDR1 is LGHNA and CDR2 is YNFKEQ. Measured with immunoSEQ multiplex PCR; TCRdb has only the in-frame clones, and not every one. The sample yields 15,000 to 20,000 clones, roughly 80% seen once. The clonotype originates from a human donor in good health. The chain recombines TRBV4-2 with TRBJ2-7, with TRBD2 identical over 8 bases. The sample comprised CD4+ T cells from PBMCs, cultured in vitro. Here the CDR3 DNA reads TGTGCCAGCAGCCGCAGAGCGGGAGAGCGGGACGAGCAGTACTTC. Its protein is CASSRRAGERDEQYF.